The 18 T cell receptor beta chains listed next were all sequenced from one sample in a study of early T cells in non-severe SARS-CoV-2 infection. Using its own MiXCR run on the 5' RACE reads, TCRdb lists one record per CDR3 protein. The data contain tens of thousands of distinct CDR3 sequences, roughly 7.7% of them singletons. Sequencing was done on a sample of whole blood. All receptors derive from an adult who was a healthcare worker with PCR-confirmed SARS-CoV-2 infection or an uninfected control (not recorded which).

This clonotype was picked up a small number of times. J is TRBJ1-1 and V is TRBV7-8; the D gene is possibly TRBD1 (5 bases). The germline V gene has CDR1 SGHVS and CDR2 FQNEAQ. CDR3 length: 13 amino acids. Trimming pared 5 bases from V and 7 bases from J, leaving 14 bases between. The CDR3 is CASSVGPESEAFF. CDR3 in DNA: TGTGCCAGCAGCGTGGGACCAGAGAGTGAAGCTTTCTTT.

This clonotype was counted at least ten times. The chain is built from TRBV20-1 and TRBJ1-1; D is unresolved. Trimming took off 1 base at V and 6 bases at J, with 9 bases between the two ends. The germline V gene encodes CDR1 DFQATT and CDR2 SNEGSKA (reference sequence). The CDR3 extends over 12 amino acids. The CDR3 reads CSARVGGAEAFF. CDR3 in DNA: TGCAGTGCTAGAGTCGGAGGCGCTGAAGCTTTCTTT.

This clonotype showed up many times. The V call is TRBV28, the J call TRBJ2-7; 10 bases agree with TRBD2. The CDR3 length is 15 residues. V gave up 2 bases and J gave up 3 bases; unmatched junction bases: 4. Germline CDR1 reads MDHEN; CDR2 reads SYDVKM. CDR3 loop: CASSLRLAGLYEQYF. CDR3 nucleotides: TGTGCCAGCAGTTTAAGACTAGCGGGTCTCTACGAGCAGTACTTC.

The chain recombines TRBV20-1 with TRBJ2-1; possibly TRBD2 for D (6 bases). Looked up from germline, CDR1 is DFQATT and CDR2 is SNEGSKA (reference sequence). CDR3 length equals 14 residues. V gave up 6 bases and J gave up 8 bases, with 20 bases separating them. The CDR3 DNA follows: TGCAGTGCGCCCCCCGGGCTAGCGATCCATGAGCAGTTCTTC. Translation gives CSAPPGLAIHEQFF.

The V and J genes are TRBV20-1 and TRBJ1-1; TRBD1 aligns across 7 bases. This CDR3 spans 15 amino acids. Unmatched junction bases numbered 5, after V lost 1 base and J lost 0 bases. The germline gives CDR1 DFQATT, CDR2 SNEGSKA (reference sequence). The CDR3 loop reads CSARARGQLNTEAFF. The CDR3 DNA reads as TGCAGTGCTAGAGCCAGGGGACAGTTGAACACTGAAGCTTTCTTT.

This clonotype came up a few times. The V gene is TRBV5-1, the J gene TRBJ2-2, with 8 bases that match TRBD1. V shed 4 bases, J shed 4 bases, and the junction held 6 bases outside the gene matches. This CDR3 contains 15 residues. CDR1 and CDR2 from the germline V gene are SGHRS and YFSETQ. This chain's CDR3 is CASSISTGVTGELFF. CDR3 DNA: TGCGCCAGCAGCATCTCGACAGGGGTCACCGGGGAGCTGTTTTTT. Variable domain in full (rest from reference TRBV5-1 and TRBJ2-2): KAGVTQTPRYLIKTRGQQVTLSCSPISGHRSVSWYQQTPGQGLQFLFEYFSETQRNKGNFPGRFSGRQFSNSRSEMNVSTLELGDSALYLCASSISTGVTGELFFGEGSRLTVL.

The CDR3 bases are TGTGCCAGCAGCCTTATCAACAATGAGCAGTTCTTC. It encodes CASSLINNEQFF. The chain employs TRBV7-2 and TRBJ2-1; D uncertain. CDR3 length: 12 residues. V lost 5 bases, J lost 5 bases, and 7 bases lay in between. CDR1 and CDR2 from the germline V gene are SGHTA and FQGNSA.

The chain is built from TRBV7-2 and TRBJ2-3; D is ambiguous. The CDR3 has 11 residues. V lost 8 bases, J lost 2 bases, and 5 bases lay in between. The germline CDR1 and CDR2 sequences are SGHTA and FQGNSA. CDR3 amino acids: CASGSTDTQYF. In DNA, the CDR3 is TGTGCCAGCGGTTCCACAGATACGCAGTATTTT. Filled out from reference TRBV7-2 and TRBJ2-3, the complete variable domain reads GAGVSQSPSNKVTEKGKDVELRCDPISGHTALYWYRQSLGQGLEFLIYFQGNSAPDKSGLPSDRFSAERTGGSVSTLTIQRTQQEDSAVYLCASGSTDTQYFGPGTRLTVL.

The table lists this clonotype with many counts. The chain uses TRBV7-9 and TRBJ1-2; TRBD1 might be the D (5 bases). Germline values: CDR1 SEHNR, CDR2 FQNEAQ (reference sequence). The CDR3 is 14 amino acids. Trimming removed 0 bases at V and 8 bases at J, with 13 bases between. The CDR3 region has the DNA TGTGCCAGCAGCTTAGCGATCGGGGCACCCGGCTACACCTTC. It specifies CASSLAIGAPGYTF. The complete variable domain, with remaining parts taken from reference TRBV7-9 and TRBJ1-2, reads DTGVSQNPRHKITKRGQNVTFRCDPISEHNRLYWYRQTLGQGPEFLTYFQNEAQLEKSRLLSDRFSAERPKGSFSTLEIQRTEQGDSAMYLCASSLAIGAPGYTFGSGTRLTVV.

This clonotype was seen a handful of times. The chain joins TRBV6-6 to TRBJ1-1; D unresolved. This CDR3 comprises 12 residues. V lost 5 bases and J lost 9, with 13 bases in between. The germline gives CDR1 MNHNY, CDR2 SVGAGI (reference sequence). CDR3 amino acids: CASSVGGLQAFF. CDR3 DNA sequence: TGTGCCAGCAGTGTCGGAGGGCTTCAAGCTTTCTTT.

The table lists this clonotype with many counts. The CDR3 is CASSLDGLSHEQYF. The CDR3 nucleotides are TGTGCCAGCAGCTTAGACGGCTTAAGCCACGAGCAGTACTTC. The chain is built from TRBV11-2 and TRBJ2-7; D not certain. Germline CDR1 is SGHAT and CDR2 is FQNNGV. V gave up 0 bases and J gave up 5 bases, with 11 bases separating them. This CDR3 has 14 amino acids.

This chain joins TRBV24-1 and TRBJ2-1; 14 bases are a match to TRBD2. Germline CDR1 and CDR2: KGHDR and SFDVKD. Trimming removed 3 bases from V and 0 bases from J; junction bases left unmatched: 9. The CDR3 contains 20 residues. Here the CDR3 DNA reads TGTGCCACCAGTGATGCCCCCGGGACTAGCGGGAGCCTCTCCTACAATGAGCAGTTCTTC. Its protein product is CATSDAPGTSGSLSYNEQFF.

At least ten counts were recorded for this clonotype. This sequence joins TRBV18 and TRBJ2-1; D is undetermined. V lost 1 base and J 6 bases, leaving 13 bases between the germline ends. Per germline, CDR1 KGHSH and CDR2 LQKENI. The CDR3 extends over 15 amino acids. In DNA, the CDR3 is TGTGCCAGCTCACCACGGATTGCCTCTCTCAATGAGCAGTTCTTC. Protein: CASSPRIASLNEQFF. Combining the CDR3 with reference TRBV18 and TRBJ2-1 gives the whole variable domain NAGVMQNPRHLVRRRGQEARLRCSPMKGHSHVYWYRQLPEEGLKFMVYLQKENIIDESGMPKERFSAEFPKEGPSILRIQQVVRGDSAAYFCASSPRIASLNEQFFGPGTRLTVL.

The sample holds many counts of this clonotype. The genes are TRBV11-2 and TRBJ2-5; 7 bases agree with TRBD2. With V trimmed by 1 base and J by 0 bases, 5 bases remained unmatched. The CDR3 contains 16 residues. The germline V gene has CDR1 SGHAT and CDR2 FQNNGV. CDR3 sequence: CASSLGRGKYQETQYF. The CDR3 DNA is TGTGCCAGCAGCTTAGGGCGGGGGAAGTACCAAGAGACCCAGTACTTC. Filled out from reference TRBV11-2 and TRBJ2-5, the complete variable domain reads EAGVAQSPRYKIIEKRQSVAFWCNPISGHATLYWYQQILGQGPKLLIQFQNNGVVDDSQLPKDRFSAERLKGVDSTLKIQPAKLEDSAVYLCASSLGRGKYQETQYFGPGTRLLVL.

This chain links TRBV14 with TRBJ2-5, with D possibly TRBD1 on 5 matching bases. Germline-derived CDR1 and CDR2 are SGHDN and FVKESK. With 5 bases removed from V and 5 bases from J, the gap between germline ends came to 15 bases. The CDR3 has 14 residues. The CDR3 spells CASSERAGMETQYF. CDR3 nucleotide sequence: TGTGCCAGCAGCGAGCGTGCAGGGATGGAGACCCAGTACTTC.

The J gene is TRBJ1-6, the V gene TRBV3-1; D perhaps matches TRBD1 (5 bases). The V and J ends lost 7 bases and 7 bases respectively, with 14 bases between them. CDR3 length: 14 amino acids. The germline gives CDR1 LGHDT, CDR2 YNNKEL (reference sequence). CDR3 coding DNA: TGTGCCAGCAACCGCAGGGTTGACAATTCACCCCTCCACTTT. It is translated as CASNRRVDNSPLHF.

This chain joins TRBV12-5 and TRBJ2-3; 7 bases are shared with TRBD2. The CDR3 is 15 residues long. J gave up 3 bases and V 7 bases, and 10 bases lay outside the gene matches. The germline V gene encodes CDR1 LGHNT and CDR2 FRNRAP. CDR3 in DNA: TGTGCTAGTGCCCGCTCAGGGAGGGGAACAGATACGCAGTATTTT. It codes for CASARSGRGTDTQYF.

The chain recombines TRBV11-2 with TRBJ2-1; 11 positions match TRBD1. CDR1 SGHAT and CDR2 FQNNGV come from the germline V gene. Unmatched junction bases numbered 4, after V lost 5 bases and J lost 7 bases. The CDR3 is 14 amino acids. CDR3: CASSPGTGGNEQFF. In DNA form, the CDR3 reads TGTGCCAGCAGCCCCGGGACAGGGGGTAATGAGCAGTTCTTC.